These T cell receptor beta chains were read from a single sample in a study of blood T cell repertoires in COVID-19. Here immunoSEQ multiplex PCR was the method, and the copy in TCRdb shows in-frame clones only, minus some. Altogether about 350,000 clones are present, around nine tenths being singletons, with the ten largest covering 7.1%. The sample was peripheral blood. Receptors were obtained from a woman aged 55-69 years with COVID-19, enrolled during active disease. Both conserved end residues are part of each CDR3. A D gene is named only where the DNA matches it firmly. Only some rows state a clone size, as once, few, many or a class for expanded clones.

clone_size: many
v_call: TRBV4-3
j_call: TRBJ1-1
d_call: -
cdr3_aa: CASSQDRNTEAFF
cdr3_nt: TGCGCCAGCAGCCAAGATCGGAACACTGAAGCTTTCTTT

clone_size: once
v_call: TRBV21-1
j_call: TRBJ2-3
d_call: -
cdr3_aa: CASRQFRGITDTQYF
cdr3_nt: TGTGCCAGCAGACAATTCCGGGGAATCACAGATACGCAGTATTTT

clone_size: -
v_call: TRBV9
j_call: TRBJ1-3
d_call: -
cdr3_aa: CASSVGSTGSGNTIYF
cdr3_nt: TGTGCCAGCAGCGTAGGTTCTACAGGGTCGGGAAACACCATATATTTT

clone_size: -
v_call: TRBV5-1
j_call: TRBJ2-3
d_call: TRBD2
cdr3_aa: CASSQTTSGGTDTQYF
cdr3_nt: TGCGCCAGCAGTCAAACGACTAGCGGGGGAACAGATACGCAGTATTTT

clone_size: many
v_call: TRBV23-1
j_call: TRBJ2-1
d_call: TRBD1
cdr3_aa: CASSQFPDRNEQFF
cdr3_nt: TGCGCCAGCAGTCAATTCCCGGACAGGAATGAGCAGTTCTTC

clone_size: -
v_call: TRBV27
j_call: TRBJ1-1
d_call: TRBD1
cdr3_aa: CASSPDRGPQNTEAFF
cdr3_nt: TGTGCCAGCAGCCCCGACAGGGGCCCGCAGAACACTGAAGCTTTCTTT

clone_size: -
v_call: TRBV12-5
j_call: TRBJ2-2
d_call: -
cdr3_aa: CASGLEPGTEVFF
cdr3_nt: TGTGCTAGTGGTTTGGAGCCAGGGACTGAGGTGTTTTTT

clone_size: -
v_call: TRBV7-9
j_call: TRBJ2-3
d_call: TRBD2
cdr3_aa: CASSLAVVAGSPTDTQYF
cdr3_nt: TGTGCCAGCAGCTTAGCGGTAGTAGCGGGGTCCCCCACAGATACGCAGTATTTT

clone_size: -
v_call: TRBV5-4
j_call: TRBJ2-7
d_call: -
cdr3_aa: CASSRGISYEQYF
cdr3_nt: TGTGCCAGCAGCCGCGGAATTTCCTACGAGCAGTACTTC

clone_size: -
v_call: TRBV24-1
j_call: TRBJ1-2
d_call: TRBD1
cdr3_aa: CATSAQTGANYGYTF
cdr3_nt: TGTGCCACCAGTGCCCAGACAGGGGCTAACTATGGCTACACCTTC

clone_size: -
v_call: TRBV19
j_call: TRBJ2-7
d_call: -
cdr3_aa: CASSIGPGVGYEQYF
cdr3_nt: TGTGCCAGTAGTATTGGCCCAGGGGTGGGTTACGAGCAGTACTTC

clone_size: -
v_call: TRBV3-1/TRBV3-2
j_call: TRBJ1-1
d_call: -
cdr3_aa: CASSQRALDTEAFF
cdr3_nt: TGTGCCAGCAGCCAGAGGGCTCTGGACACTGAAGCTTTCTTT

clone_size: -
v_call: TRBV10-3
j_call: TRBJ2-1
d_call: TRBD2
cdr3_aa: CAIGTSGVYNEQFF
cdr3_nt: TGTGCCATCGGGACTAGCGGGGTCTACAATGAGCAGTTCTTC

clone_size: -
v_call: TRBV15
j_call: TRBJ2-5
d_call: -
cdr3_aa: CATSRDRDPQETQYF
cdr3_nt: TGTGCCACCAGCAGAGATCGGGATCCACAAGAGACCCAGTACTTC

clone_size: -
v_call: TRBV5-1
j_call: TRBJ2-5
d_call: TRBD1
cdr3_aa: CASSLARTGKETQYF
cdr3_nt: TGCGCCAGCAGCTTGGCTAGGACAGGGAAAGAGACCCAGTACTTC

clone_size: -
v_call: TRBV19
j_call: TRBJ2-7
d_call: -
cdr3_aa: CASTNRAYEQYF
cdr3_nt: TGTGCCAGTACTAACAGGGCCTACGAGCAGTACTTC

clone_size: -
v_call: TRBV6-5
j_call: TRBJ1-3
d_call: TRBD1
cdr3_aa: CASRTGQGGGNTIYF
cdr3_nt: TGTGCCAGCAGAACGGGACAGGGGGGTGGAAACACCATATATTTT

clone_size: -
v_call: TRBV7-2
j_call: TRBJ1-1
d_call: -
cdr3_aa: CASSIQRNTEAFF
cdr3_nt: TGTGCCAGCAGCATACAGAGGAACACTGAAGCTTTCTTT

clone_size: few
v_call: TRBV5-1
j_call: TRBJ1-6
d_call: TRBD1
cdr3_aa: CASSLDRASYNSPLHF
cdr3_nt: TGCGCCAGCAGCTTAGACAGGGCCTCCTATAATTCACCCCTCCACTTT

clone_size: -
v_call: TRBV5-6
j_call: TRBJ1-6
d_call: -
cdr3_aa: CASSFRGNSPLHF
cdr3_nt: TGTGCCAGCAGCTTCAGGGGCAATTCACCCCTCCACTTT

clone_size: -
v_call: TRBV30
j_call: TRBJ2-3
d_call: TRBD2
cdr3_aa: CAWSLSPGASGGDTQYF
cdr3_nt: TGTGCCTGGAGTCTAAGCCCGGGGGCTAGCGGGGGGGATACGCAGTATTTT

clone_size: -
v_call: TRBV19
j_call: TRBJ2-7
d_call: TRBD2
cdr3_aa: CASSLSGGLYEQYF
cdr3_nt: TGTGCCAGTAGTTTGTCGGGGGGGCTCTACGAGCAGTACTTC

clone_size: -
v_call: TRBV9
j_call: TRBJ1-2
d_call: TRBD1
cdr3_aa: CASSPPDRGNYGYTF
cdr3_nt: TGTGCCAGCAGCCCACCCGACAGGGGAAACTATGGCTACACCTTC

clone_size: -
v_call: TRBV6-5
j_call: TRBJ2-7
d_call: TRBD1
cdr3_aa: CASSSRTGTGAEQYF
cdr3_nt: TGTGCCAGCAGTTCGAGGACAGGGACCGGAGCTGAGCAGTACTTC

clone_size: -
v_call: TRBV6-5
j_call: TRBJ1-2
d_call: -
cdr3_aa: CASIGQDFYGYTF
cdr3_nt: TGTGCCAGCATAGGGCAGGACTTCTATGGCTACACCTTC

clone_size: -
v_call: TRBV7-8
j_call: TRBJ1-5
d_call: -
cdr3_aa: CASSLGRREYSNQPQHF
cdr3_nt: TGTGCCAGCAGCTTAGGAAGAAGAGAGTATAGCAATCAGCCCCAGCATTTT

clone_size: -
v_call: TRBV7-3
j_call: TRBJ2-1
d_call: -
cdr3_aa: CASSFRQKYEQFF
cdr3_nt: TGTGCCAGCAGCTTCCGACAGAAATATGAGCAGTTCTTC

clone_size: -
v_call: TRBV10-3
j_call: TRBJ1-6
d_call: TRBD1
cdr3_aa: CAIRAGQAGSPLHF
cdr3_nt: TGTGCCATCAGGGCGGGACAGGCGGGTTCACCCCTCCACTTT

clone_size: -
v_call: TRBV7-3
j_call: TRBJ2-1
d_call: TRBD1
cdr3_aa: CASSLTGTGIHNEQFF
cdr3_nt: TGTGCCAGCAGCTTAACAGGGACAGGGATCCACAATGAGCAGTTCTTC

clone_size: -
v_call: TRBV6-5
j_call: TRBJ1-4
d_call: -
cdr3_aa: CASSYSGNEKLFF
cdr3_nt: TGTGCCAGCAGTTACTCTGGCAATGAAAAACTGTTTTTT

clone_size: -
v_call: TRBV9
j_call: TRBJ2-4
d_call: TRBD2
cdr3_aa: CASSPSGSGGAKNIQYF
cdr3_nt: TGTGCCAGCAGCCCTAGTGGTAGCGGGGGGGCCAAAAACATTCAGTACTTC

clone_size: -
v_call: TRBV5-8
j_call: TRBJ1-2
d_call: -
cdr3_aa: CASSLVRVTGKSNRFGYTF
cdr3_nt: TGTGCCAGCAGCTTGGTGCGGGTAACAGGGAAGAGTAACCGGTTTGGCTACACCTTC

clone_size: -
v_call: TRBV11-3
j_call: TRBJ2-3
d_call: -
cdr3_aa: CASSLDASTDTQYF
cdr3_nt: TGTGCCAGCAGCTTAGATGCGAGCACAGATACGCAGTATTTT

clone_size: once
v_call: TRBV5-1
j_call: TRBJ1-5
d_call: TRBD1
cdr3_aa: CASSYGQGNQPQHF
cdr3_nt: TGCGCCAGCAGCTACGGACAGGGCAATCAGCCCCAGCATTTT

clone_size: -
v_call: TRBV5-1
j_call: TRBJ1-6
d_call: -
cdr3_aa: CASSLKWGELGNSPLHF
cdr3_nt: TGCGCCAGCAGCTTGAAGTGGGGGGAACTTGGAAATTCACCCCTCCACTTT

clone_size: -
v_call: TRBV25-1
j_call: TRBJ1-2
d_call: -
cdr3_aa: CASSEPDRSYGYTF
cdr3_nt: TGTGCCAGCAGTGAGCCCGACAGGAGCTATGGCTACACCTTC

clone_size: once
v_call: TRBV10-3
j_call: TRBJ2-7
d_call: TRBD1
cdr3_aa: CAIRKQGPAYEQYF
cdr3_nt: TGTGCCATCAGGAAACAGGGGCCAGCCTACGAGCAGTACTTC

clone_size: once
v_call: TRBV9
j_call: TRBJ2-3
d_call: TRBD2
cdr3_aa: CASSVEVAGITDTQYF
cdr3_nt: TGTGCCAGCAGCGTAGAGGTAGCGGGAATCACAGATACGCAGTATTTT

clone_size: -
v_call: TRBV4-1
j_call: TRBJ2-5
d_call: -
cdr3_aa: CASSRTDQETQYF
cdr3_nt: TGCGCCAGCAGCCGGACAGACCAAGAGACCCAGTACTTC

clone_size: -
v_call: TRBV14
j_call: TRBJ1-2
d_call: -
cdr3_aa: CASSPLRGGHYTF
cdr3_nt: TGTGCCAGCAGCCCCCTTAGGGGGGGCCACTACACCTTC

clone_size: -
v_call: TRBV27
j_call: TRBJ2-7
d_call: TRBD1
cdr3_aa: CASSLGGTGSYEQYF
cdr3_nt: TGTGCCAGCAGTTTAGGGGGGACAGGGTCCTACGAGCAGTACTTC

clone_size: -
v_call: TRBV11-2
j_call: TRBJ2-5
d_call: TRBD1
cdr3_aa: CASSLLGPGTGQETQYF
cdr3_nt: TGTGCCAGCAGCTTATTGGGTCCCGGGACAGGACAAGAGACCCAGTACTTC

clone_size: once
v_call: TRBV7-9
j_call: TRBJ2-5
d_call: TRBD1
cdr3_aa: CASSTGQEMYQETQYF
cdr3_nt: TGTGCCAGCAGCACAGGACAGGAGATGTACCAAGAGACCCAGTACTTC

clone_size: -
v_call: TRBV30
j_call: TRBJ1-4
d_call: -
cdr3_aa: CAWSVISIGKLFF
cdr3_nt: TGTGCCTGGAGTGTAATAAGCATCGGAAAACTGTTTTTT

clone_size: -
v_call: TRBV11-2
j_call: TRBJ2-7
d_call: TRBD1
cdr3_aa: CASSPRGPSYEQYF
cdr3_nt: TGTGCCAGCAGCCCTAGGGGGCCCTCCTACGAGCAGTACTTC

clone_size: -
v_call: TRBV7-8
j_call: TRBJ1-2
d_call: TRBD1
cdr3_aa: CASSLVQGAGGYTF
cdr3_nt: TGTGCCAGCAGCTTAGTACAGGGGGCGGGTGGCTACACCTTC

clone_size: -
v_call: TRBV7-9
j_call: TRBJ1-2
d_call: -
cdr3_aa: CASSPTGNYGYTF
cdr3_nt: TGTGCCAGCAGCCCTACAGGGAACTATGGCTACACCTTC

clone_size: -
v_call: TRBV6-6
j_call: TRBJ2-7
d_call: -
cdr3_aa: CASSYTARYEQYF
cdr3_nt: TGTGCCAGCAGTTACACGGCGCGGTACGAGCAGTACTTC

clone_size: -
v_call: TRBV5-1
j_call: TRBJ2-7
d_call: TRBD1
cdr3_aa: CASSSEQGAKEQYF
cdr3_nt: TGCGCCAGCAGCAGTGAACAGGGGGCCAAAGAGCAGTACTTC

clone_size: -
v_call: TRBV5-1
j_call: TRBJ1-2
d_call: -
cdr3_aa: CASSLLTDYGYTF
cdr3_nt: TGCGCCAGCAGCCTCCTGACAGATTATGGCTACACCTTC

clone_size: -
v_call: TRBV4-2
j_call: TRBJ2-1
d_call: TRBD2
cdr3_aa: CASSPKASGAYNEQFF
cdr3_nt: TGTGCCAGCAGCCCGAAGGCTAGCGGGGCCTACAATGAGCAGTTCTTC

clone_size: -
v_call: TRBV5-6
j_call: TRBJ2-3
d_call: -
cdr3_aa: CASRFGLSEDTQYF
cdr3_nt: TGTGCCAGCAGATTCGGTCTTTCGGAGGATACGCAGTATTTT

clone_size: -
v_call: TRBV18
j_call: TRBJ1-4
d_call: -
cdr3_aa: CASSPPGGPSEKLFF
cdr3_nt: TGTGCCAGCTCACCCCCGGGAGGGCCCAGTGAAAAACTGTTTTTT